One and the same sample provided the 24 T cell receptor beta chains below, sequenced in a study of CD8+ T cells in alopecia areata. Extracted RNA was reverse transcribed into cDNA, the sequencing template. Data came from immunoSEQ multiplex PCR; TCRdb stores just in-frame clones and leaves some out. The data hold about 120,000 clones, with 58% observed a single time. Treatment indicated: oral pan-JAK inhibitor, 5-10 mg twice daily. Sequenced material: CD8+ T cells sorted from blood, taken at week 4, from a patient treated with tofacitinib. Receptors were obtained from a human donor with alopecia areata.

CDR3 protein: CSVEQTGDDTDTQYF. The CDR3 nucleotides are TGCAGCGTTGAGCAGACAGGGGATGACACAGATACGCAGTATTTT. The chain combines TRBV29-1 with TRBJ2-3, with TRBD1 matching 8 bases. CDR3 size: 15 residues. Germline V lookup: CDR1 SQVTM, CDR2 ANQGSEA. V was pared by 3 bases and J by 2 bases, with 7 bases of the junction left unmatched.

The V call is TRBV12-5, the J call TRBJ1-2, with 7 positions matching TRBD1. Losses at the gene ends were 5 bases for V and 2 bases for J; bases not matched to a gene: 5. Germline loops: CDR1 LGHNT, CDR2 FRNRAP. The CDR3 totals 14 residues. CDR3 loop: CASGPPGQNYGYTF. DNA of the CDR3: TGTGCTAGTGGTCCACCGGGACAGAACTATGGCTACACCTTC.

The chain couples TRBV4-3 to TRBJ1-6; TRBD1 matches 9 bases. J gave up 9 bases and V 1 base, and 7 bases lay outside the gene matches. The CDR3 is 16 amino acids. The germline V gene has CDR1 LGHNA and CDR2 YSLEER. This CDR3 is CASSQAHGTGSSPLHF. The CDR3 region has the DNA TGCGCCAGCAGCCAAGCGCACGGGACAGGGTCTTCACCCCTCCACTTT.

V usage is TRBV7-9 and J usage is TRBJ1-1; D gene ambiguous. This CDR3 has 13 amino acids. Between the trimmed V and J ends, which lost 1 base and 6 bases, there was a span of 9 bases. Germline CDR1 SEHNR, CDR2 FQNEAQ (reference sequence). The CDR3 sequence: CASSLDNQAEAFF. The CDR3 DNA reads TGTGCCAGCAGCTTAGACAACCAGGCTGAAGCTTTCTTT.

The chain carries TRBV30 and TRBJ1-6, with TRBD1 matching over 9 bases. This CDR3 region has 13 residues. Looked up from germline, CDR1 is GTSNPN and CDR2 is SVGIG (reference sequence). For the CDR3, the DNA is TGTGCAGGCGGACAGGGGTATAATTCACCCCTCCACTTT. It translates to CAGGQGYNSPLHF.

The V gene is TRBV29-1, the J gene TRBJ2-1; D may match TRBD1 or TRBD2 (5 bases each). From germline, CDR1 is SQVTM and CDR2 ANQGSEA. Trimming took off 1 base at V and 5 bases at J, with 15 bases between the two ends. This CDR3 region has 15 residues. CDR3 region: CSVEGQGPQNNEQFF. The CDR3 nucleotides are TGCAGCGTTGAAGGGCAGGGACCCCAGAACAATGAGCAGTTCTTC.

The sample holds one count of this clone. The rearrangement joins TRBV15 to TRBJ1-5; no reliable D call. The V gene's germline CDR1 is LNHNV and CDR2 YYDKDF (reference sequence). The ends were cut back, 4 bases at V and 4 bases at J, with 20 bases in the middle. The CDR3 is made up of 17 amino acids. For the CDR3, the DNA is TGTGCCACCAGCACGATAGACACCACCTGGGGAAATCAGCCCCAGCATTTT. It specifies CATSTIDTTWGNQPQHF.

The J gene is TRBJ2-7, the V gene TRBV13, with D maybe TRBD2 (6 bases). Germline V gives CDR1 PRHDT, CDR2 FYEKMQ (reference sequence). The CDR3 length is 14 residues. The V gene lost 5 bases and the J gene lost 2 bases, with 13 bases spanning the gap. The CDR3 coding sequence is TGTGCCAGCAGCCCCCGGGACTCAACCTACGAGCAGTACTTC. Amino acids: CASSPRDSTYEQYF.

Only a few counts were recorded for this clone. CDR3 region: CAWSPGNGNIQYF. The CDR3 DNA reads as TGTGCCTGGAGTCCGGGTAATGGAAACATTCAGTACTTC. V and J are TRBV30 and TRBJ2-4; D gene unclear. Germline V gene lookup returns CDR1 GTSNPN and CDR2 SVGIG (reference sequence). The V and J ends lost 2 bases and 6 bases respectively, with 11 bases between them. The length of the CDR3 is 13 residues.

V and J are TRBV6-5 and TRBJ1-2; D is possibly TRBD1 (5 bases). The germline CDR1 and CDR2 sequences are MNHEY and SVGAGI. Trimming removed 5 bases at V and 4 bases at J, with 11 bases between. CDR3 size: 13 residues. In DNA form, the CDR3 reads TGTGCCAGCAGTCAACCGGGACTCTATGGCTACACCTTC. Translating it yields CASSQPGLYGYTF.

This clone came up a few times. The J gene is TRBJ2-1, the V gene TRBV7-9; D gene uncertain. V lost 5 bases to trimming and J lost 0 bases, with 11 bases between them. Germline V CDR1 and CDR2: SEHNR, FQNEAQ (reference sequence). The CDR3 runs 15 residues. The CDR3 spells CASSEVGGSYNEQFF. The CDR3 DNA reads as TGTGCCAGCAGCGAAGTCGGCGGCTCCTACAATGAGCAGTTCTTC.

The chain uses TRBV13 and TRBJ2-3; the match to TRBD1 covers 8 bases. CDR1 and CDR2 (germline): PRHDT, FYEKMQ (reference sequence). The CDR3 consists of 16 residues. The ends lost 5 bases at V and 1 base at J; junction bases unmatched: 8. The CDR3 DNA sequence: TGTGCCAGCAGCCGACGGACAGGGCCAGGCACAGATACGCAGTATTTT. Protein product: CASSRRTGPGTDTQYF.

This clone was detected once. The V call is TRBV6-1, the J call TRBJ1-3, with D hard to call. Germline V gene lookup returns CDR1 MNHNS and CDR2 SASEGT. The CDR3 covers 16 residues. Trimming pared 1 base from V and 0 bases from J, leaving 10 bases between. In DNA, the CDR3 is TGTGCCAGCAGTGAAGAGGCCAGCCTCTCTGGAAACACCATATATTTT. Protein sequence: CASSEEASLSGNTIYF.

The chain joins TRBV30 to TRBJ2-5; possible D gene TRBD1, 5 bases. Germline assignment: CDR1 GTSNPN and CDR2 SVGIG (reference sequence). This CDR3 has 13 amino acids. V dropped 1 base and J dropped 3 bases, with 9 bases sitting between them. CDR3 DNA: TGTGCCTGGAGTGGGGGCGGAGAAGAGACCCAGTACTTC. Amino acid sequence: CAWSGGGEETQYF.

The chain has TRBV29-1 and TRBJ2-4, with 12 bases lining up with TRBD1. Germline assignment: CDR1 SQVTM and CDR2 ANQGSEA. V was pared by 7 bases and J by 8 bases, with 9 bases of the junction left unmatched. This CDR3 is built from 14 residues. For the CDR3, the DNA is TGCAGCGCCTGGGACAGGGGGCGCGGACACATTCAGTACTTC. The encoded protein is CSAWDRGRGHIQYF.

V and J are TRBV30 and TRBJ1-1; TRBD1 is a possible D gene (5 bases). The CDR3 has 14 residues. Trimming shortened V by 3 bases and J by 1 base, and 12 bases separated the two germline ends. Germline CDR1 is GTSNPN and CDR2 is SVGIG (reference sequence). The CDR3 DNA reads as TGTGCCTGGAGCGAACTTACAGGGAACACTGAAGCTTTCTTT. Translating it yields CAWSELTGNTEAFF.

This chain links TRBV14 with TRBJ2-7, with D perhaps matching TRBD2 (5 bases). With 1 base removed from V and 0 bases from J, the gap between germline ends came to 7 bases. The germline V gene has CDR1 SGHDN and CDR2 FVKESK. CDR3 length: 14 amino acids. CDR3 coding DNA: TGTGCCAGCAGCCAAGCCGGACTCTCCTACGAGCAGTACTTC. Its protein product is CASSQAGLSYEQYF.

V is TRBV10-3 and J is TRBJ2-3; D assignment may be TRBD1 or TRBD2 (6 bases each). Germline V gene sequence: CDR1 ENHRY, CDR2 SYGVKD. The CDR3 runs 12 residues. V was pared by 6 bases and J by 8 bases, with 12 bases between. The CDR3 DNA is TGTGCCATCAGCGGGGGCCGGAGTACGCAGTATTTT. It specifies CAISGGRSTQYF.

The sample holds one count of this clone. The rearrangement links TRBV6-5 to TRBJ1-5; unclear D gene. Trimming removed 2 bases from V and 1 base from J, with 6 bases in between. The CDR3 contains 14 residues. Germline V gene data show CDR1 as MNHEY and CDR2 as SVGAGI. The CDR3 DNA reads TGTGCCAGCAGTTACGTAGGGAGCAATCAGCCCCAGCATTTT. Its translation: CASSYVGSNQPQHF.

The rearrangement uses TRBV30 and TRBJ2-2; the D gene could be TRBD1 or TRBD2 (5 bases each). The germline CDR1 and CDR2 sequences are GTSNPN and SVGIG (reference sequence). V gave up 3 bases and J gave up 0 bases, with 11 bases separating them. The CDR3 consists of 15 residues. CDR3 sequence (DNA): TGTGCCTGGAGCGTCGGGGCTTCGAACACCGGGGAGCTGTTTTTT. Protein: CAWSVGASNTGELFF.

This clone was counted only a few times. V and J are TRBV9 and TRBJ2-3; maybe TRBD2 (6 bases). CDR1 and CDR2 (germline): SGDLS, YYNGEE. CDR3 length: 13 residues. CDR3 sequence reads: CSSGGADTDTQYF. CDR3 DNA: TGTTCTTCCGGCGGGGCTGACACAGATACGCAGTATTTT.

This clone was recorded only once. CDR3 sequence reads: CAWTDRSQEQYF. The CDR3 DNA follows: TGTGCCTGGACAGACAGGTCACAAGAGCAGTACTTC. The V gene is TRBV30, the J gene TRBJ2-7; the D gene is possibly TRBD1 (6 bases). Trimming left V 4 bases short and J 7 bases short, with 14 bases between. Per germline, CDR1 GTSNPN and CDR2 SVGIG (reference sequence). This CDR3 is built from 12 residues.

The chain carries TRBV27 and TRBJ2-1, with TRBD2 as a possible D gene (5 bases). The germline gives CDR1 MNHEY, CDR2 SMNVEV (reference sequence). The CDR3 spans 16 residues. V was cut by 5 bases and J by 0 bases, with 14 bases left in between. CDR3 in amino acids: CASSRGLPSSYNEQFF. For the CDR3, the DNA is TGTGCCAGCAGTCGCGGACTTCCCAGCTCCTACAATGAGCAGTTCTTC.

This chain uses TRBV30 with TRBJ1-5; D unclear. Germline values: CDR1 GTSNPN, CDR2 SVGIG (reference sequence). The CDR3 has 14 amino acids. Trimming took off 2 bases at V and 0 bases at J, with 8 bases between the two ends. Here the CDR3 reads CAWSWTDSNQPQHF. CDR3 DNA: TGTGCCTGGAGTTGGACGGATAGCAATCAGCCCCAGCATTTT.